Here is one T cell receptor (beta chain) with its context. The data were taken from a study of cytotoxic CD8 clonotypes in ibrutinib-treated CLL. Assay: immunoSEQ multiplex PCR; the TCRdb copy retains only in-frame clones and omits some. The sample includes some 14,000 clones, roughly two thirds of them seen just once. The material sequenced was PBMCs, taken before ibrutinib treatment. The source of this sequence is a human donor with chronic lymphocytic leukemia.

CDR3 DNA sequence: TGTGCCAGCAGCCGGAAGACAGGGCACGAAGCTTTCTTT. Amino acids: CASSRKTGHEAFF. V gene TRBV14 combines with J gene TRBJ1-1; 7 nucleotides align to TRBD1. The CDR3 runs 13 residues. Germline V gene data show CDR1 as SGHDN and CDR2 as FVKESK. V shed 4 bases and J 8 bases; nucleotides not matched to a gene: 7.